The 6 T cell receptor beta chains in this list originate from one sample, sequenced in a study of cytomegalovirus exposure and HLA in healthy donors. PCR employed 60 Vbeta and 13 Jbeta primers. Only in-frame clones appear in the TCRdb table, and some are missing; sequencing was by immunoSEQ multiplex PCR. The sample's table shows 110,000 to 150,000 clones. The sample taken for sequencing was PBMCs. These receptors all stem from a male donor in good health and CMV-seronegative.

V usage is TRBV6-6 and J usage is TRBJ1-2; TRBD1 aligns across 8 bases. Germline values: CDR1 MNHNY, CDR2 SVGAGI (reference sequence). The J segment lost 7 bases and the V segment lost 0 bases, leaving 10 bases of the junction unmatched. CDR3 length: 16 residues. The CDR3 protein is CASSYSIRPTGVGYTF. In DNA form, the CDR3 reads TGTGCCAGCAGTTACTCGATTCGACCGACAGGGGTTGGCTACACCTTC.

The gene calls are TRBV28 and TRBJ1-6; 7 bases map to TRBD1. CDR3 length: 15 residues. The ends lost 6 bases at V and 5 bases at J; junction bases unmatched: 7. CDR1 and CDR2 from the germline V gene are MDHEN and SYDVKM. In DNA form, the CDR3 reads TGTGCCAGCAGCAACGTCCAGGGGGATAATTCACCCCTCCACTTT. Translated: CASSNVQGDNSPLHF.

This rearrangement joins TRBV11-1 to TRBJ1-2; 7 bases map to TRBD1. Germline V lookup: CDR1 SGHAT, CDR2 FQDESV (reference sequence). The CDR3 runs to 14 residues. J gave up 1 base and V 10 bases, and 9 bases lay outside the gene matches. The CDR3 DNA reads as TGTGCCACCAAAGGACAGGAGGATAACTATGGCTACACCTTC. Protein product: CATKGQEDNYGYTF. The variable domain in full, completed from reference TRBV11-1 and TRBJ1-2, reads EAEVAQSPRYKITEKSQAVAFWCDPISGHATLYWYRQILGQGPELLVQFQDESVVDDSQLPKDRFSAERLKGVDSTLKIQPAELGDSAMYLCATKGQEDNYGYTFGSGTRLTVV.

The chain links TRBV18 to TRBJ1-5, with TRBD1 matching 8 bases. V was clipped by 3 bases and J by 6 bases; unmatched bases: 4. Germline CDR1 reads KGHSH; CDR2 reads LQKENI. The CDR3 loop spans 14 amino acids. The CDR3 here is CASSPGQEFQPQHF. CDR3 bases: TGTGCCAGCTCACCGGGACAGGAGTTTCAGCCCCAGCATTTT.

The CDR3 spells CASKGTGAPSNYGYTF. The CDR3 DNA sequence: TGTGCCAGCAAGGGGACAGGGGCCCCTTCTAACTATGGCTACACCTTC. The J gene is TRBJ1-2, the V gene TRBV25-1; 10 bases line up with TRBD1. Losses at the gene ends were 7 bases for V and 0 bases for J; bases not matched to a gene: 8. Germline V gives CDR1 MGHDK, CDR2 SYGVNS. The CDR3 contains 16 residues.

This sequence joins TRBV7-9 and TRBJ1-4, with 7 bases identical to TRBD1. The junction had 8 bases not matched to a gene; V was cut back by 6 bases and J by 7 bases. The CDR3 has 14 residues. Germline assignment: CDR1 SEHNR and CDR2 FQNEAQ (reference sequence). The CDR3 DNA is TGTGCCAGCAGTTCGGGACAGAGATTTGAAAAACTGTTTTTT. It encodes CASSSGQRFEKLFF. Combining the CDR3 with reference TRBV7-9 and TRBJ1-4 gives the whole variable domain DTGVSQNPRHKITKRGQNVTFRCDPISEHNRLYWYRQTLGQGPEFLTYFQNEAQLEKSRLLSDRFSAERPKGSFSTLEIQRTEQGDSAMYLCASSSGQRFEKLFFGSGTQLSVL.